A selection of T cell receptor beta chains follows, all from one sample in a study of blood T cell repertoires in COVID-19. Here immunoSEQ multiplex PCR was the method, and the copy in TCRdb shows in-frame clones only, minus some. The sample lists 40,000 to 60,000 clones, more than 85% occurring once. Sequencing was performed on peripheral blood. All receptors derive from a man between 60 and 70 years old with COVID-19, enrolled during active disease. CDR3s include the opening cysteine and the closing phenylalanine or tryptophan. D genes are given only for firm matches. Expanded clones get a size class; other rows say once, few or many, or leave the size out.

clone_size	v_call	cdr3_length	d_call	j_call	cdr3_nt	cdr3_aa
.	TRBV3-1/TRBV3-2	14	TRBD2	TRBJ2-1	TGTGCCAGCAGCCCCCGGACTAGCATCCATGAGCAGTTCTTC	CASSPRTSIHEQFF
.	TRBV5-4	13	.	TRBJ1-2	TGTGCCAGCAGCTTGGACATTAACTATGGCTACACCTTC	CASSLDINYGYTF
once	TRBV28	14	TRBD1	TRBJ2-1	TGTGCCAGCAGTGTCCTGAGGGGGCGCAATGAGCAGTTCTTC	CASSVLRGRNEQFF
.	TRBV25-1	13	.	TRBJ2-7	TGTGCCAGCACACAGGGTGGCTGGGACGAGCAGTACTTC	CASTQGGWDEQYF
.	TRBV28	16	TRBD2	TRBJ2-3	TGTGCCAGCAGCCCTGTAGCGGGGGGGCGCACAGATACGCAGTATTTT	CASSPVAGGRTDTQYF
.	TRBV10-1	16	TRBD2	TRBJ2-3	TGCGCCAGCAGTGAGCGGGTAGCGGGCAACACAGATACGCAGTATTTT	CASSERVAGNTDTQYF
.	TRBV14	19	TRBD1	TRBJ1-2	TGTGCCAGCAGCCAGTGGACTCGGGACAGGGGGATCCCTTACTATGGCTACACCTTC	CASSQWTRDRGIPYYGYTF
once	TRBV2	16	TRBD2	TRBJ2-3	TGTGCCAGCAGCCTCGATAGCGGGGGGAGCACAGATACGCAGTATTTT	CASSLDSGGSTDTQYF
.	TRBV6-6	14	.	TRBJ1-1	TGTGCCAGCACTCGGGACCCCGGAGGAACTGAAGCTTTCTTT	CASTRDPGGTEAFF
.	TRBV5-8	15	.	TRBJ2-7	TGTGCCAGCAGCTTGAGATCGGGGGTAAGCTACGAGCAGTACTTC	CASSLRSGVSYEQYF
.	TRBV7-3	16	TRBD2	TRBJ2-1	TGTGCCAGCAGCTTAACTCTAGCGGGGGGGCCAAATGAGCAGTTCTTC	CASSLTLAGGPNEQFF
.	TRBV3-1/TRBV3-2	14	TRBD1	TRBJ1-4	TGTGCCAGCAGCGCCCGGGACAGATATGAAAAACTGTTTTTT	CASSARDRYEKLFF
.	TRBV7-9	15	TRBD1	TRBJ2-7	TGTGCCAGCAGCCTTCGACAGGGGGACTCCTACGAGCAGTACTTC	CASSLRQGDSYEQYF
.	TRBV30	12	.	TRBJ2-1	TGTGCCTGGAGTGTCAAGGGGAATGAGCAGTTCTTC	CAWSVKGNEQFF
.	TRBV19	17	.	TRBJ1-2	TGTGCCAGTACCCTGCGGCATTGGCAGGGGAGTAACTATGGCTACACCTTC	CASTLRHWQGSNYGYTF
.	TRBV24-1	15	.	TRBJ1-1	TGTGCCACCAGTGATTCCAGGGAAGCGAACACTGAAGCTTTCTTT	CATSDSREANTEAFF
.	TRBV4-1	15	.	TRBJ1-2	TGCGCCAGCAGCCAAGCCCCCGCGATGAACTATGGCTACACCTTC	CASSQAPAMNYGYTF
.	TRBV2	13	TRBD1	TRBJ1-2	TGTGCCAGCTCTCAACAGGGGAACTATGGCTACACCTTC	CASSQQGNYGYTF
.	TRBV7-3	14	TRBD1	TRBJ1-1	TGTGCCAGCAGCCCGGGACAGATGAACACTGAAGCTTTCTTT	CASSPGQMNTEAFF
.	TRBV27	15	.	TRBJ2-5	TGTGCCAGCAGGGCAAGGACAGACCTCCAAGAGACCCAGTACTTC	CASRARTDLQETQYF
once	TRBV5-1	16	.	TRBJ1-2	TGCGCCAGCAGCCCTTCAGGGTCATCCGTATTCTATGGCTACACCTTC	CASSPSGSSVFYGYTF
once	TRBV3-1/TRBV3-2	16	TRBD2	TRBJ2-1	TGTGCCAGCAGCCACCTTGCGGCGGGGGTACACAATGAGCAGTTCTTC	CASSHLAAGVHNEQFF
.	TRBV18	15	TRBD1	TRBJ1-4	TGTGCCAGCTCACAGGGGACAGGGATTAATGAAAAACTGTTTTTT	CASSQGTGINEKLFF
.	TRBV2	14	.	TRBJ1-2	TGTGCCAGCAGGTACAGGGTTCGGGACTATGGCTACACCTTC	CASRYRVRDYGYTF
.	TRBV6-2/TRBV6-3	15	.	TRBJ2-6	TGTGCCAGCAGCCTGGGGGGTCTGGGGGCCAACGTCCTGACTTTC	CASSLGGLGANVLTF
once	TRBV3-1/TRBV3-2	18	TRBD1	TRBJ1-5	TGTGCCAGCAGCCAAGATAGGACAGGGAAGGGAGGCAATCAGCCCCAGCATTTT	CASSQDRTGKGGNQPQHF
.	TRBV27	19	TRBD2	TRBJ2-3	TGTGCCAGCAGTTTATCGGCGGGAGGGCCATTGGAGGGTACAGATACGCAGTATTTT	CASSLSAGGPLEGTDTQYF
.	TRBV24-1	15	TRBD2	TRBJ2-1	TGTGCCACCAGTGATTACCCTAGCGGGAACAATGAGCAGTTCTTC	CATSDYPSGNNEQFF
once	TRBV19	14	.	TRBJ1-4	TGTGCCAGTAGTATGTGGCCTGTCAATGAAAAACTGTTTTTT	CASSMWPVNEKLFF
.	TRBV3-1/TRBV3-2	16	TRBD1	TRBJ2-1	TGTGCCAGCAGCCCCGTGTGGACAGGGCTTTACAATGAGCAGTTCTTC	CASSPVWTGLYNEQFF
.	TRBV5-5	13	.	TRBJ1-1	TGTGCCAGCAGCTTCGGGGGGAACACTGAAGCTTTCTTT	CASSFGGNTEAFF
.	TRBV4-3	15	TRBD1	TRBJ1-2	TGCGCCAGCAGGCCTAATGACAGGGTATCCTATGGCTACACCTTC	CASRPNDRVSYGYTF
once	TRBV27	14	TRBD1	TRBJ1-2	TGTGCCAGCAGAGGGGGCGGCAGGGACTATGGCTACACCTTC	CASRGGGRDYGYTF
.	TRBV5-5	15	.	TRBJ1-3	TGTGCCAGCAGCTTGGCCGGGAGGCCTGGAAACACCATATATTTT	CASSLAGRPGNTIYF
.	TRBV4-2	16	.	TRBJ1-5	TGTGCCAGCAGCCCCGAATCGGGGGGACGTTATCAGCCCCAGCATTTT	CASSPESGGRYQPQHF
.	TRBV5-1	16	.	TRBJ2-2	TGCGCCAGCAGCCACGGGTTCGGAACGAACACCGGGGAGCTGTTTTTT	CASSHGFGTNTGELFF
.	TRBV11-2	16	.	TRBJ2-7	TGTGCCAGCAGCTTAGAGCGGGCGAGGCGCTCCTACGAGCAGTACTTC	CASSLERARRSYEQYF
.	TRBV3-1/TRBV3-2	15	.	TRBJ1-6	TGTGCCAGCAGCCAGCGGCAGGCCAGGGCCTCACCCCTCCACTTT	CASSQRQARASPLHF
.	TRBV4-1	15	TRBD1	TRBJ1-6	TGCGCCAGCAGCCAAGACAGGGGGCCGGATTCACCCCTCCACTTT	CASSQDRGPDSPLHF
once	TRBV18	14	.	TRBJ1-2	TGTGCCAGCTCAAACCGACAGGCTAACTATGGCTACACCTTC	CASSNRQANYGYTF
.	TRBV7-2	13	.	TRBJ2-1	TGTGCCAGCAGCAAGGACATCTACAATGAGCAGTTCTTC	CASSKDIYNEQFF
.	TRBV24-1	14	.	TRBJ2-7	TGTGCCACCAGTGCGGGCGGGCCCCCCTACGAGCAGTACTTC	CATSAGGPPYEQYF
.	TRBV19	14	TRBD1	TRBJ1-5	TGTGCCAGTAGTCCCTCGACAGGGGAGCTGCCCCAGCATTTT	CASSPSTGELPQHF
few	TRBV10-3	15	TRBD2	TRBJ2-3	TGTGCCATCAGGACTAGCGGGAGTCATTCAGATACGCAGTATTTT	CAIRTSGSHSDTQYF
.	TRBV4-1	17	.	TRBJ1-2	TGCGCCAGCAGCCTTTATTTACAGGGTGGTGGGGACTATGGCTACACCTTC	CASSLYLQGGGDYGYTF
.	TRBV4-1	14	.	TRBJ1-5	TGCGCCAGCAGCCAAGGGACAGCAAATCAGCCCCAGCATTTT	CASSQGTANQPQHF
once	TRBV9	14	.	TRBJ2-2	TGTGCCAGCAGCGTAGGCAGGAACACCGGGGAGCTGTTTTTT	CASSVGRNTGELFF
once	TRBV12-3/TRBV12-4	13	.	TRBJ1-5	TGTGCCAGCAGTCCGAACACCGTCCAGCCCCAGCATTTT	CASSPNTVQPQHF
.	TRBV6-5	16	.	TRBJ1-6	TGTGCCAGCAGTTTTGGGGCAGGGGTTAGCAATTCACCCCTCCACTTT	CASSFGAGVSNSPLHF
.	TRBV5-1	16	TRBD2	TRBJ2-3	TGCGCCAGCAGCGGGGGGACTAGCGCCGAACCAGATACGCAGTATTTT	CASSGGTSAEPDTQYF
.	TRBV7-2	13	.	TRBJ2-5	TGTGCCAGCAGCACTAGCATCCAAGAGACCCAGTACTTC	CASSTSIQETQYF
.	TRBV30	15	TRBD1	TRBJ2-1	TGTGCGGCGGACAGGGACCTATCCGACTACAATGAGCAGTTCTTC	CAADRDLSDYNEQFF